These 7 T cell receptor beta chains originate from one sample sequenced in a study of Ad26.COV2.S vaccination and SARS-CoV-2 variants. Treatment denoted: roughly 19 received Ad26.COV2.S at low or high dose, single or two shots; 5 received placebo; per-sample allocation not given. It was on day 63 after the first vaccine or placebo injection that samples were taken. Clones were sequenced by immunoSEQ multiplex PCR, and TCRdb holds only the in-frame ones, with some missing. The table shows roughly 700,000 clones, with more than 80% occurring only once. Sequences were derived from peripheral blood, sampled in a trial of Ad26.COV2.S vaccine versus placebo. The receptors derive from a person between 18 and 60 years old who received the Ad26.COV2.S COVID-19 vaccine or a placebo.

This clone was detected only once. The rearrangement links TRBV9 to TRBJ1-4; no firm D call. Germline V gene data show CDR1 as SGDLS and CDR2 as YYNGEE. Trimming cost V 3 bases and J 8 bases, with 17 bases left between them. This CDR3 has 15 residues. CDR3 DNA sequence: TGTGCCAGCAGCGCGGAACTCTTATCTGGGGAAAAACTGTTTTTT. Translated, it gives CASSAELLSGEKLFF.

The chain uses TRBV27 and TRBJ2-2, with D possibly being TRBD2 (5 bases). The CDR3 is 14 residues long. The V and J ends lost 5 bases and 6 bases respectively, with 13 bases between them. CDR1 is MNHEY and CDR2 is SMNVEV in the germline V gene (reference sequence). Here the CDR3 reads CASSLTRGAGELFF. CDR3 nucleotide sequence: TGTGCCAGCAGTCTTACCCGGGGAGCCGGGGAGCTGTTTTTT.

V and J are TRBV6-5 and TRBJ1-5, with D perhaps matching TRBD1 (6 bases). The CDR3 is 15 amino acids. V lost 6 bases and J 1 base, leaving 13 bases between the germline ends. Looked up from germline, CDR1 is MNHEY and CDR2 is SVGAGI. The CDR3 reads CASRSTGLSNQPQHF. CDR3 sequence (DNA): TGTGCCAGCAGGTCGACAGGTTTGAGCAATCAGCCCCAGCATTTT.

CDR3 in amino acids: CTSSQELGAGEAFF. The CDR3 nucleotides are TGCACCAGCAGCCAAGAGTTGGGGGCTGGTGAAGCTTTCTTT. The chain couples TRBV1 to TRBJ1-1; the D call in the table, TRBD1, was not verified against the DNA. TRBV1 is a pseudogene locus. The CDR3 has 14 residues.

As regards this clone: The sample holds other DNA sequences that translate to the same CDR3. This sequence joins TRBV6-5 and TRBJ1-2; D unresolved. The CDR3 length is 11 residues. Deletions cut 8 bases from V and 7 bases from J, with 11 bases between. Germline V gives CDR1 MNHEY, CDR2 SVGAGI. CDR3 amino acids: CASGRGGGYTF. The DNA for the CDR3 is TGTGCCAGCGGGCGGGGAGGTGGCTACACCTTC.

The rearrangement joins TRBV20-1 to TRBJ2-2; no clear D. CDR3 length: 12 residues. V was pared by 3 bases and J by 1 base, with 3 bases between. Germline loops: CDR1 DFQATT, CDR2 SNEGSKA (reference sequence). CDR3 in DNA: TGCAGTGCTAGTGGGAACACCGGGGAGCTGTTTTTT. Protein: CSASGNTGELFF.

A remark on this clone: Other DNA sequences in the sample encode the same CDR3. This chain joins TRBV9 and TRBJ2-2, with 8 positions matching TRBD2. Trimming at V came to 0 bases and at J to 5 bases, leaving 3 bases not matched to a gene. The CDR3 length is 15 residues. CDR1 SGDLS and CDR2 YYNGEE come from the germline V gene. The CDR3 spells CASSVGLAGTGELFF. The CDR3 nucleotides are TGTGCCAGCAGCGTAGGTTTAGCGGGGACCGGGGAGCTGTTTTTT. Full variable domain (missing parts from reference TRBV9 and TRBJ2-2): DSGVTQTPKHLITATGQRVTLRCSPRSGDLSVYWYQQSLDQGLQFLIQYYNGEERAKGNILERFSAQQFPDLHSELNLSSLELGDSALYFCASSVGLAGTGELFFGEGSRLTVL.